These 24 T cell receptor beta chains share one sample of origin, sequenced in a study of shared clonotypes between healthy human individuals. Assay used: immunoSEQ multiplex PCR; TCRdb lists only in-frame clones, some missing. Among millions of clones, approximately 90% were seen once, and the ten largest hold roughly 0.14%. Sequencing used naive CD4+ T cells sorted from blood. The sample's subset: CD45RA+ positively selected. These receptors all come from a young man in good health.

The CDR3 reads CASRPGPGFNEQFF. DNA for the CDR3: TGTGCCAGCAGGCCGGGACCCGGATTTAATGAGCAGTTCTTC. V is TRBV6-5 and J is TRBJ2-1; D could derive from TRBD1 or TRBD2 (5 bases each). The V gene lost 6 bases and the J gene lost 7 bases, with 16 bases spanning the gap. Germline lookup yields CDR1 MNHEY and CDR2 SVGAGI. The length of the CDR3 is 14 residues.

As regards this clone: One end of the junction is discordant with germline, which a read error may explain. This CDR3 is CASSLVGGGDEQFF. The CDR3 coding sequence is TGTGCTAGCAGCTTAGTTGGGGGTGGCGATGAGCAGTTCTTC. The chain couples TRBV7-7 to TRBJ2-1; D is tentatively TRBD1 or TRBD2 (5 bases each). CDR3 length equals 14 residues. CDR1 and CDR2 (germline): SSHAT, FNYEAQ (reference sequence).

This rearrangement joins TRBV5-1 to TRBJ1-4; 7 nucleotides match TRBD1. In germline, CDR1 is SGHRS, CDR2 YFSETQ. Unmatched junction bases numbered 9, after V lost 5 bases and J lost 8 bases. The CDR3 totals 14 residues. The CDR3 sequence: CASSPGTEGEKLFF. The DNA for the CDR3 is TGCGCCAGCAGTCCCGGGACAGAAGGCGAAAAACTGTTTTTT. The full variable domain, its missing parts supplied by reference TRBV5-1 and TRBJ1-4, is KAGVTQTPRYLIKTRGQQVTLSCSPISGHRSVSWYQQTPGQGLQFLFEYFSETQRNKGNFPGRFSGRQFSNSRSEMNVSTLELGDSALYLCASSPGTEGEKLFFGSGTQLSVL.

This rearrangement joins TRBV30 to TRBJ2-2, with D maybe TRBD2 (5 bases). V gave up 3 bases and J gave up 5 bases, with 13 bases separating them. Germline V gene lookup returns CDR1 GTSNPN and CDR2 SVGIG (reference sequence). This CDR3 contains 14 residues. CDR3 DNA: TGTGCCTGGAGGTCCCAGGACTTTACCGGGGAGCTGTTTTTT. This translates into CAWRSQDFTGELFF.

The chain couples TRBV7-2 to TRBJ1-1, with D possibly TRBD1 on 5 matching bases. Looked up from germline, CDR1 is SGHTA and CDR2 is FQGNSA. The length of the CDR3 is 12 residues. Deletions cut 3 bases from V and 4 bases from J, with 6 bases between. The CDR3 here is CASSFRVTEAFF. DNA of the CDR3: TGTGCCAGCAGCTTCAGGGTCACTGAAGCTTTCTTT.

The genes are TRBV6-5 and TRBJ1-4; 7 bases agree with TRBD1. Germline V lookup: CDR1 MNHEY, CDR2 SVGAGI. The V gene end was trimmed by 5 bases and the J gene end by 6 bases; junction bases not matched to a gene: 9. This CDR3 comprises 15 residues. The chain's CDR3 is CASSPTGTLDEKLFF. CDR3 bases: TGTGCCAGCAGTCCGACAGGGACGTTGGATGAAAAACTGTTTTTT.

CDR3 DNA sequence: TGTGCCAGCAGCTTAGAGGGGCGGGGACACCTCAACACCGGGGAGCTGTTTTTT. This sequence encodes CASSLEGRGHLNTGELFF. The chain combines TRBV11-3 with TRBJ2-2; D possibly matches TRBD1 or TRBD2 (6 bases each). V was trimmed by 0 bases and J by 2 bases, leaving 16 bases between them. The CDR3 contains 18 residues. CDR1 is SGHNT, CDR2 YENEEA, per germline.

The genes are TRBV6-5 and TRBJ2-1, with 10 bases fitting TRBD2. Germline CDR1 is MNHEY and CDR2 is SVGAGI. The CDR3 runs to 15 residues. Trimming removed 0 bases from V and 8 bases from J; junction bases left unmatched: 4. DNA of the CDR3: TGTGCCAGCAGTTACTCAGCGGGGGGGCCGTATGAGCAGTTCTTC. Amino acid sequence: CASSYSAGGPYEQFF.

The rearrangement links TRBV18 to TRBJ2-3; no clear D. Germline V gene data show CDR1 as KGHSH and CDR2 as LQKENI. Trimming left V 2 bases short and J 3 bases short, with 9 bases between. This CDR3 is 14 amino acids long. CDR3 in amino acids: CASSPAAVTDTQYF. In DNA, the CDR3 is TGTGCCAGCTCACCAGCGGCTGTTACAGATACGCAGTATTTT.

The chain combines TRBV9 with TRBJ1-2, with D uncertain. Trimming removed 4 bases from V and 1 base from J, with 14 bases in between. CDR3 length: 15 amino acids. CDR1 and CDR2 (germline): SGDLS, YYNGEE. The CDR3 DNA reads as TGTGCCAGCAGCCCGGACCTTAGGGATAACTATGGCTACACCTTC. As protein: CASSPDLRDNYGYTF.

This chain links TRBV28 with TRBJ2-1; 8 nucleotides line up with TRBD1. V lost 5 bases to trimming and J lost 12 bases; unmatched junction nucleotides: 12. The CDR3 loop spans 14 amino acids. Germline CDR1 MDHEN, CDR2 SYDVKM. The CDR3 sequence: CASSTPGQGNGQFF. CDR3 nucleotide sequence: TGTGCCAGCAGTACCCCAGGACAGGGTAACGGGCAGTTCTTC.

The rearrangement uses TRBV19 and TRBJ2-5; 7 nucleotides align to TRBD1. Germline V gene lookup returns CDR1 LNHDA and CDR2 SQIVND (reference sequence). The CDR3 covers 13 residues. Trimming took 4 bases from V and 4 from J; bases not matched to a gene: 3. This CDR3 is CASSKNRGETQYF. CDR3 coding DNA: TGTGCCAGTAGTAAAAACAGGGGAGAGACCCAGTACTTC.

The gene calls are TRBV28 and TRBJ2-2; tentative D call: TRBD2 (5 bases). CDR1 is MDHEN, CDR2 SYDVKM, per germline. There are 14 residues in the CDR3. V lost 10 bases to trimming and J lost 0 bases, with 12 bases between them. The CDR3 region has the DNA TGTGCCACTCGCGACTACTCGAACACCGGGGAGCTGTTTTTT. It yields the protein CATRDYSNTGELFF.

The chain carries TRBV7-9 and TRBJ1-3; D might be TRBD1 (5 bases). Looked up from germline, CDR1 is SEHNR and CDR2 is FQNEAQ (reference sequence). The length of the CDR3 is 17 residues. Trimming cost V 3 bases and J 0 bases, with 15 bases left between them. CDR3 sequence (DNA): TGTGCCAGCAGCTTTATAGGATCAGGGAGCTCTGGAAACACCATATATTTT. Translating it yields CASSFIGSGSSGNTIYF.

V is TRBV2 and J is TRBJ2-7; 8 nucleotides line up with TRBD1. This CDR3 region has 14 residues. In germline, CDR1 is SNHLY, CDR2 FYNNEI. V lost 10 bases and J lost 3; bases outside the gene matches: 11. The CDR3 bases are TGTGCCACCCGGCGGGAACAGGGGGACTACGAGCAGTACTTC. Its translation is CATRREQGDYEQYF.

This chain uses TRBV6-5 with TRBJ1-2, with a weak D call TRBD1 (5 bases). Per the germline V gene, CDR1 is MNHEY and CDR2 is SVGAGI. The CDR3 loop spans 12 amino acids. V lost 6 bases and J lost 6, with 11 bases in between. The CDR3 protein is CASSNGGDGYTF. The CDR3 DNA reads TGTGCCAGCAGCAACGGGGGGGATGGCTACACCTTC.

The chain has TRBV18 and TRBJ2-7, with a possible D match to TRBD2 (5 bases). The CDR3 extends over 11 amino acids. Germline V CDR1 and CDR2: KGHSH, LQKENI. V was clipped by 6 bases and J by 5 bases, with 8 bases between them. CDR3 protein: CASSTGNEQYF. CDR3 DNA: TGTGCCAGCTCGACGGGGAACGAGCAGTACTTC.

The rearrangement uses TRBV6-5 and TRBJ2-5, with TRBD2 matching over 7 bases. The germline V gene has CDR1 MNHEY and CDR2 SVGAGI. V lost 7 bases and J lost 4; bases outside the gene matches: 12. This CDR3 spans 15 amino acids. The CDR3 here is CASTNGGNKRETQYF. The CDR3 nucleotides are TGTGCCAGCACCAACGGGGGGAACAAGAGAGAGACCCAGTACTTC.

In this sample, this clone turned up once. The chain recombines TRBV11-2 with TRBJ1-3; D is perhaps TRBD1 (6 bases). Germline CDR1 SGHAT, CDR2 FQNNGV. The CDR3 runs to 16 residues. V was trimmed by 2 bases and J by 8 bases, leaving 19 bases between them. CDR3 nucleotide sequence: TGTGCCAGCAGCTTAAGGAGGGCAGGGGAATCCGACACCATATATTTT. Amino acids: CASSLRRAGESDTIYF.

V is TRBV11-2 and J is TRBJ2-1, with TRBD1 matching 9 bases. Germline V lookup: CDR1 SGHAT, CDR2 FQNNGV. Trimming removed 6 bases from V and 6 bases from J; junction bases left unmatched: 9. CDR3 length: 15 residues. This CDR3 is CASRRGTGLRNEQFF. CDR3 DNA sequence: TGTGCCAGCAGAAGGGGGACAGGGCTCCGCAATGAGCAGTTCTTC.

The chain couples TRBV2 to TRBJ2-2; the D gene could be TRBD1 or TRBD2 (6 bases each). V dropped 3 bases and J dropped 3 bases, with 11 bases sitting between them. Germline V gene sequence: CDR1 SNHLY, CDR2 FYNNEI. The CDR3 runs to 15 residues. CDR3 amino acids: CASSDLRGHTGELFF. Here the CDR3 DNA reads TGTGCCAGCAGTGACCTCCGGGGGCACACCGGGGAGCTGTTTTTT.

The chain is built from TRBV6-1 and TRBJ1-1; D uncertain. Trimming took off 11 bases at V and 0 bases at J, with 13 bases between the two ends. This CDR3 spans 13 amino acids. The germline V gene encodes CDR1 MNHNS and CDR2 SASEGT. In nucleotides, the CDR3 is TGTGCCCATGATGCGGGAATGAACACTGAAGCTTTCTTT. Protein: CAHDAGMNTEAFF.

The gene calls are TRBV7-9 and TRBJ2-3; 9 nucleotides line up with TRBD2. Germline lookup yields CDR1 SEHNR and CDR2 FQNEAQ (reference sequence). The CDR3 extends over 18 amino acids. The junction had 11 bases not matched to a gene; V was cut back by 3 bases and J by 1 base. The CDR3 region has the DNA TGTGCCAGCAGCTTCCGTCTAGCGGGAATGGGTGGCACAGATACGCAGTATTTT. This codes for CASSFRLAGMGGTDTQYF.

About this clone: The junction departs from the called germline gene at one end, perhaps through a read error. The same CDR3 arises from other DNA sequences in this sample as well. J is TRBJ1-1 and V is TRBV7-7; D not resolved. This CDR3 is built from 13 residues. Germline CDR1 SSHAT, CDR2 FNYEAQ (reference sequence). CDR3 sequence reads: CASSSQLNTEAFF. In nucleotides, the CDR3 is TGTGCTAGCAGCTCCCAGTTGAACACTGAAGCTTTCTTT. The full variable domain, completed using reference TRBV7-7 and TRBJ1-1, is GAGVSQSPRYKVTKRGQDVTLRCDPISSHATLYWYQQALGQGPEFLTYFNYEAQPDKSGLPSDRFSAERPEGSISTLTIQRTEQRDSAMYRCASSSQLNTEAFFGQGTRLTVV.